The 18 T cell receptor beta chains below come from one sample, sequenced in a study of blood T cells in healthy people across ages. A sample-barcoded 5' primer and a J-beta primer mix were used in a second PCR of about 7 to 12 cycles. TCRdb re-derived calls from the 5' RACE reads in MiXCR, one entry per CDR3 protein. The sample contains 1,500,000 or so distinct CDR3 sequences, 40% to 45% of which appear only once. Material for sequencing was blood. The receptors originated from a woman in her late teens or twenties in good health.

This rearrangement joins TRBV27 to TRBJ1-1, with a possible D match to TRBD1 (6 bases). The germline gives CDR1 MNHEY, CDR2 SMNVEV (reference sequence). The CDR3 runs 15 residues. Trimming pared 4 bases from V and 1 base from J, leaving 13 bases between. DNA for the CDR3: TGTGCCAGCAGTTACGCCCCAGGGGCGAACACTGAAGCTTTCTTT. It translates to CASSYAPGANTEAFF.

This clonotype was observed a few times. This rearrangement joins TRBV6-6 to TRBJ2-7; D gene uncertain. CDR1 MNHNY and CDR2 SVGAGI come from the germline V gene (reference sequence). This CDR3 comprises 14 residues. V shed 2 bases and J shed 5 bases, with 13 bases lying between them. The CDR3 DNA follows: TGTGCCAGCAGTTACCTGGGCATAACCGACGAGCAGTACTTC. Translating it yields CASSYLGITDEQYF.

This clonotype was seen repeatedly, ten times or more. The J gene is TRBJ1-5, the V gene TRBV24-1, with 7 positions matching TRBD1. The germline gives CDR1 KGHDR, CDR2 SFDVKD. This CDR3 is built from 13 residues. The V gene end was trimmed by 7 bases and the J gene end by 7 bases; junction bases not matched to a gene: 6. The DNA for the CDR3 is TGTGCCACCAGGCTATTAGGGGGCCAGCCCCAGCATTTT. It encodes CATRLLGGQPQHF.

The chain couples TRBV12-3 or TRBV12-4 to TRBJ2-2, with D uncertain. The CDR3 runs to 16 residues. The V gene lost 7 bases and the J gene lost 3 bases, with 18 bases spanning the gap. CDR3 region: CASITDARRYTGELFF. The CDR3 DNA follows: TGTGCCAGCATCACGGACGCAAGGCGGTACACCGGGGAGCTGTTTTTT.

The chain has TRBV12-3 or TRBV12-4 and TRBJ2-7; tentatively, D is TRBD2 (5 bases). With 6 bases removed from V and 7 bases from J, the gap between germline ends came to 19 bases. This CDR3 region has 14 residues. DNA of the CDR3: TGTGCCAGCAGCCGCCAGAGGGCTGCCTTGGAGCAGTACTTC. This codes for CASSRQRAALEQYF.

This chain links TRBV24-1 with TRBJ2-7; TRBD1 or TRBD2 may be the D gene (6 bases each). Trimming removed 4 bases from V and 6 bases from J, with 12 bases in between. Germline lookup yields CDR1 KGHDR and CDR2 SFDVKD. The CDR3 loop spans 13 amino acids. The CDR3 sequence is CATSELKGGEQYF. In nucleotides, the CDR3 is TGTGCCACCAGTGAGCTAAAGGGGGGCGAGCAGTACTTC.

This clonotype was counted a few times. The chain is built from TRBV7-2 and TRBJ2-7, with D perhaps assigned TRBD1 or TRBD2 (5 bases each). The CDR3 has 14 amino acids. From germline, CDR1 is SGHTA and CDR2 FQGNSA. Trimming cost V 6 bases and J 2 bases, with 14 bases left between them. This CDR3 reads CASRSWDATYEQYF. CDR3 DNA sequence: TGTGCCAGCAGATCTTGGGACGCCACCTACGAGCAGTACTTC.

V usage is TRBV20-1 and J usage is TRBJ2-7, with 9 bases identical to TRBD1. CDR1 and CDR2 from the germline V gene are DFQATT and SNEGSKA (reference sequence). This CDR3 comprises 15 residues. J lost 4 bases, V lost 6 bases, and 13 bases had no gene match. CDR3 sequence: CSAAGQGKIVYEQYF. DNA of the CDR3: TGCAGTGCAGCAGGACAGGGGAAGATCGTGTACGAGCAGTACTTC.

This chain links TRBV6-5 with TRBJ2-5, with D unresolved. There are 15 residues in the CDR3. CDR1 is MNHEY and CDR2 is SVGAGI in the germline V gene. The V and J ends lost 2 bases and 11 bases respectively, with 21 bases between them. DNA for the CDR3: TGTGCCAGCAGTTACGGCCAGAACATATACAATGAGCAGTACTTC. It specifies CASSYGQNIYNEQYF.

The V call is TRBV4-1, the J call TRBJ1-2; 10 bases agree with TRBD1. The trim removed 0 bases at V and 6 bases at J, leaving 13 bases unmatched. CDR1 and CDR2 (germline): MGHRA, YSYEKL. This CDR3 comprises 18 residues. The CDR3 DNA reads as TGCGCCAGCAGCCAAGATCCATTTGCGACAGGGGGCGGGAATGGCTACACCTTC. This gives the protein CASSQDPFATGGGNGYTF.

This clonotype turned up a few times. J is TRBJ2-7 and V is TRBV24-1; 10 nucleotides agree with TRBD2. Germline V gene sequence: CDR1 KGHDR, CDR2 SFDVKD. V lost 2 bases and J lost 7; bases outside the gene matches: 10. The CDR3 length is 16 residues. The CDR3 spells CATSDSTSGMRNEQYF. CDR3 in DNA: TGTGCCACCAGTGATTCCACTAGCGGGATGCGGAATGAGCAGTACTTC.

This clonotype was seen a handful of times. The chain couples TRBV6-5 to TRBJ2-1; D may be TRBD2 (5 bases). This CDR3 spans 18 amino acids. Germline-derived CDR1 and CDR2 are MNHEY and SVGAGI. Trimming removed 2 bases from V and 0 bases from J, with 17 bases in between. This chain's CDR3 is CASSYGLWPGSSYNEQFF. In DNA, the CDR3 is TGTGCCAGCAGTTACGGCCTTTGGCCGGGGAGCTCCTACAATGAGCAGTTCTTC.

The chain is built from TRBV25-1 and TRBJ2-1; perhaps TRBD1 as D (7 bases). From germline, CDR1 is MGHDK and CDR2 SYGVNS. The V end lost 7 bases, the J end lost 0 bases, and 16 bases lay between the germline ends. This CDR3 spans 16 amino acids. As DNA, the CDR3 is TGTGCCAGCACTGAGGAGGGGGCCAACTCCTACAATGAGCAGTTCTTC. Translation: CASTEEGANSYNEQFF.

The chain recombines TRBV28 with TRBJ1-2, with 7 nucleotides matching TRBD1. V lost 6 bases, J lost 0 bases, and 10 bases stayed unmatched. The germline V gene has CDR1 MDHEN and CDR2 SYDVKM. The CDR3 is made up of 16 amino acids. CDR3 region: CASRPHGTASNYGYTF. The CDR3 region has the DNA TGTGCCAGCAGACCCCACGGGACAGCCTCTAACTATGGCTACACCTTC.

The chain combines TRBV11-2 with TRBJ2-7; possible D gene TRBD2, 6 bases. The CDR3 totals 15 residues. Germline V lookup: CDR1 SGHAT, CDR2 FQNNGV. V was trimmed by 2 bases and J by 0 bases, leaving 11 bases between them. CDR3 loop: CASSLMGGSSYEQYF. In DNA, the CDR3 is TGTGCCAGCAGCTTAATGGGGGGAAGCTCCTACGAGCAGTACTTC.

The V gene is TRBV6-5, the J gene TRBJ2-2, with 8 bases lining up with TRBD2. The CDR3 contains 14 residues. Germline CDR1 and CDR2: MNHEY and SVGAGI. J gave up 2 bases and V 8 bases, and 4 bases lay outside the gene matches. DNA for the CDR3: TGTGCCAGCTATAGCGGGGTAAACACCGGGGAGCTGTTTTTT. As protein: CASYSGVNTGELFF.

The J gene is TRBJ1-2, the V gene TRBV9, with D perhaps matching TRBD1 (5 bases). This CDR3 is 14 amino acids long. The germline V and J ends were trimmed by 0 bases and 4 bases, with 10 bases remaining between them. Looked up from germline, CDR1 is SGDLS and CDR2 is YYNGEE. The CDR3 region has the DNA TGTGCCAGCAGCGTAGGTCAGGGTCGCTATGGCTACACCTTC. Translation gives CASSVGQGRYGYTF.

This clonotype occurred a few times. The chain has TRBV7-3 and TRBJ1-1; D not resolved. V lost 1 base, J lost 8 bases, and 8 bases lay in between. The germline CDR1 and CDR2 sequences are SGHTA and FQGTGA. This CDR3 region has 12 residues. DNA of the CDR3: TGTGCCAGCAGCTTAATAGGAGGGGAAGCTTTCTTT. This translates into CASSLIGGEAFF.